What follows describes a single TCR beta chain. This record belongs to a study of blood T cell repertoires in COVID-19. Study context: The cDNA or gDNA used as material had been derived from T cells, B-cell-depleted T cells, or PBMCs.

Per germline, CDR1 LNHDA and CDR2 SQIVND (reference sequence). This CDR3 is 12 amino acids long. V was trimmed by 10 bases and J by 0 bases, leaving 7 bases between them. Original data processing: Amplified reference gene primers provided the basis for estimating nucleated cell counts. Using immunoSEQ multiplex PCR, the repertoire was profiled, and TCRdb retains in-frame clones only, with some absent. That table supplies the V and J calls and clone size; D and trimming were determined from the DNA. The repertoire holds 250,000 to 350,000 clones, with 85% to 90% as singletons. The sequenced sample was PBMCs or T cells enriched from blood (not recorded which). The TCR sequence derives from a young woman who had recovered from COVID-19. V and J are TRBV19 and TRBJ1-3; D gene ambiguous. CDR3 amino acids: CATGSSGNTIYF. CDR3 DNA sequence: TGTGCCACGGGAAGCTCTGGAAACACCATATATTTT.